This is a list of T cell receptor beta chains from one sample in a study of response to subunit inactivated influenza vaccine. TCRdb passed the RT-PCR reads through MiXCR, listing each CDR3 protein once. The top ten hold around 13% of the sample, which has 450,000 to 600,000 distinct CDR3 sequences, approximately 7.6% seen once. Sequenced here: PBMCs from blood, sampled approximately 25 months after vaccination. These receptors came from a man aged 50 to 75 who received an inactivated influenza vaccine. The CDR3 runs from the conserved cysteine through the conserved F or W. The order of the fields is J gene, D gene, V gene, clone size, CDR3 protein. The D gene is left open where the match is weak. Only part of the rows carry a size: once, few, many, or a class if the clone is expanded.

TRBJ2-7	TRBD2	TRBV6-5	many	CASSYSGGSSYEQYF
TRBJ1-6	-	TRBV6-1	many	CASSEGRGLVPLHF
TRBJ1-1	TRBD1	TRBV4-2	few	CASSQSPDRATEAFF
TRBJ2-3	-	TRBV4-3	few	CASSQDRRGTDTQYF
TRBJ2-2	-	TRBV14	few	CASSHNRELFF
TRBJ2-2	-	TRBV5-1	few	CASSLDWGKGTGELFF
TRBJ2-2	-	TRBV27	few	CASIPRGNTGELFF
TRBJ2-5	-	TRBV7-9	-	CASSLEGHAETQYF
TRBJ2-3	TRBD1	TRBV24-1	-	CATSDSGQGGGDTQYF
TRBJ2-3	TRBD1	TRBV6-1	-	CASSPGQHHTDTQYF
TRBJ2-1	-	TRBV7-8	few	CASSLGTQRAPRFF
TRBJ1-2	-	TRBV30	many	CAWSGVTDLNYGYTF
TRBJ2-7	-	TRBV6-1	-	CASSDLGPAYEQYF
TRBJ2-1	-	TRBV7-2	many	CASSLNRGIREQFF
TRBJ1-5	TRBD1	TRBV20-1	many	CSATRGLNQPQHF
TRBJ2-5	-	TRBV15	-	CATMPTKEETQYF
TRBJ2-7	-	TRBV5-1	few	CASRPQARSYEQYF
TRBJ2-1	-	TRBV6-5	many	CASSYSLDFFSRGNEQFF
TRBJ1-4	-	TRBV20-1	few	CSAGTVSREKLFF
TRBJ2-3	-	TRBV6-2/TRBV6-3	few	CASSYLGKKTSSTDTQYF
TRBJ2-6	-	TRBV9	few	CASSVVFGGGFSGANVLTF
TRBJ2-3	-	TRBV11-2	-	CASRGLLGTDTQYF
TRBJ1-2	-	TRBV10-3	many	CAISPTGPLPDGYTF
TRBJ2-2	TRBD1	TRBV6-5	many	CASSYSGQGTGELFF
TRBJ1-4	TRBD1	TRBV7-2	few	CASSFAGTGFEKLFF
TRBJ2-1	-	TRBV29-1	-	CSVSVHEQFF
TRBJ2-7	TRBD2	TRBV7-6	few	CASSALATSGRHEQYF
TRBJ2-5	TRBD1	TRBV7-2	-	CASSRQGARQETQYF
TRBJ2-2	-	TRBV12-3/TRBV12-4	few	CASSKLAGGRTGELFF
TRBJ1-3	-	TRBV29-1	-	CSVGGPMGGSSGNTIYF
TRBJ1-5	-	TRBV24-1	few	CATSDWQKNQPQHF
TRBJ1-2	-	TRBV20-1	-	CSAPHPSGHNYGYTF
TRBJ2-3	-	TRBV5-1	few	CASHRLVDTQYF
TRBJ2-7	-	TRBV5-1	few	CASRIGAGALGEQYF
TRBJ2-1	-	TRBV7-9	many	CASSLIGAEQFF
TRBJ2-1	-	TRBV24-1	-	CATNPGTTNEQFF
TRBJ1-2	-	TRBV5-8	many	CASSVSDGGTF
TRBJ2-7	-	TRBV7-3	few	CASSLPVLGNFNGEQYF
TRBJ1-1	-	TRBV28	-	CASRSRGEAFF
TRBJ1-4	TRBD1	TRBV6-1	many	CASGVQGNHEKLFF
TRBJ2-5	-	TRBV7-2	once	CASSLAWGGSQETQYF
TRBJ1-5	-	TRBV20-1	many	CSARSGFDTYSNQPQHF
TRBJ2-2	TRBD2	TRBV19	-	CASSRSGRRAGELFF
TRBJ2-2	TRBD1	TRBV4-2	few	CASSPRDSITGELFF